This record concerns one T cell receptor beta chain sequence. This clone was seen just once. No cognate antigen has been identified for it. Per-base qualities were not stored, and no clone one base away is much larger. Focal radiation therapy combined with CTLA-4 blockade (ipilimumab) was tested in patients with chemo-refractory metastatic non-small-cell lung cancer. These data belong to a study of radiotherapy plus CTLA-4 blockade in lung cancer (dated by TCRdb to 2016 to 2019). Regarding the research as a whole: Among the enrolled patients, around 19% had an objective response, and 25% to 35% reached disease control. Summary of the overall study and its limitations: After treatment with radiotherapy and ipilimumab, TCR clones that originated in tumors expanded in peripheral blood. The strongest predictors of response, as reported, were early dynamic changes in blood T cell clones along with a rise in serum interferon-beta after radiation.

The library was generated by the immunoSEQ multiplex PCR assay. TCRdb holds this immuneACCESS table with in-frame rearrangements only. Some clones are missing; in checked studies, unresolved V genes explain under half, and the rest has no known cause. This sample holds roughly 42,000 clones; roughly 59% were observed only once. The ten top clones hold approximately 18% of the sample. The CDR3 measures 13 amino acids from cysteine to phenylalanine. The CDR3 DNA has 39 bases and is translated from base 1. The germline V gene gives CDR1 as SGHAT and CDR2 as FQNNGV. V lost 1 base and J lost 3 bases; the stretch between them is 4 bases long.

The source of this sequence is a human donor with non-small cell lung cancer who had a partial response to radiotherapy plus ipilimumab. The chain uses TRBV11-2 and TRBJ2-1; the D gene remains uncertain. The specimen was peripheral blood, collected from a patient treated with radiotherapy plus ipilimumab. The nucleotides are TGTGCCAGCAGCTTAGGTAGCTACAATGAGCAGTTCTTC. Translated, this is CASSLGSYNEQFF.